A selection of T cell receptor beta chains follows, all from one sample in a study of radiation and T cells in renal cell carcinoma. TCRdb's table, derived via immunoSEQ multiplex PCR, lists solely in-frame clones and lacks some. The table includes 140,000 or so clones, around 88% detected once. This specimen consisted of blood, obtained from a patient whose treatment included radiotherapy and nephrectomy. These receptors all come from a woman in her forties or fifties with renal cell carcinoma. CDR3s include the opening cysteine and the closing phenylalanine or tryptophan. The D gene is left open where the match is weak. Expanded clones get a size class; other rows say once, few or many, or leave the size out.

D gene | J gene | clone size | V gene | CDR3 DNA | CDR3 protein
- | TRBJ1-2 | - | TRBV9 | TGTGCCAGCAGCGTAGCAGGGGACTATGGCTACACCTTC | CASSVAGDYGYTF
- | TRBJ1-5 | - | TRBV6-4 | TGTGCCAGCAGTCTGGAGAACAATCAGCCCCAGCATTTT | CASSLENNQPQHF
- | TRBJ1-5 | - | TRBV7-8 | TGTGCCAGCAGCCCGAGATATAGCAATCAGCCCCAGCATTTT | CASSPRYSNQPQHF
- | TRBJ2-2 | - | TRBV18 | TGTGCCAGCTCACCACAGGACGGGGAGCTGTTTTTT | CASSPQDGELFF
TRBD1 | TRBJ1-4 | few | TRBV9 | TGTGCCAGCAGCGTTGCGACAGGGCCTAATGAAAAACTGTTTTTT | CASSVATGPNEKLFF
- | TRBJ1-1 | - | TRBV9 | TGTGCCAGCAGCGTAGGATCAGTAGCGAACACTGAAGCTTTCTTT | CASSVGSVANTEAFF
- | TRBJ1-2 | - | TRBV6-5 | TGTGCCAGCAGTTCTTACTACGGGCAGGCATATGGCTACACCTTC | CASSSYYGQAYGYTF
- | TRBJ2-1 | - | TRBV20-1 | TGCAGTGCTAGACTCCTTACTGAGCAGTTCTTC | CSARLLTEQFF
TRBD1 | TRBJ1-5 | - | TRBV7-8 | TGTGCCAGCAGCATAACAGGGGGCGGTCAGCCCCAGCATTTT | CASSITGGGQPQHF
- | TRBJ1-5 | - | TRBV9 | TGTGCCAGCAGCGTAGCTGGGGGCTCTGATCAGCCCCAGCATTTT | CASSVAGGSDQPQHF
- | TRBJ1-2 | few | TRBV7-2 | TGTGCCAGCAGCTCACACGCCTATGGCTACACCTTC | CASSSHAYGYTF
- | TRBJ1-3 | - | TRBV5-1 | TGCGCCAGCACCCTCGACTCACCCGGAAACACCATATATTTT | CASTLDSPGNTIYF
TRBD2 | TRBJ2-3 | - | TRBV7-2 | TGTGCCAGCAGACCTCAGGGACTAGCCACAGATACGCAGTATTTT | CASRPQGLATDTQYF
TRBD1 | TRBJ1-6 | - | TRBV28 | TGTGCCAGCAGGGTTACCGGGACAGGGAATTCACCCCTCCACTTT | CASRVTGTGNSPLHF
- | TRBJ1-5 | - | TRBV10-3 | TGTGCCATCAGTCAAGCCGGTGGTGGTCAGCCCCAGCATTTT | CAISQAGGGQPQHF
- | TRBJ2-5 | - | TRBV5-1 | TGCGCCAGCGGCCTAGCCGACACGGAAGAGACCCAGTACTTC | CASGLADTEETQYF
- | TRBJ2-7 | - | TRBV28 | TGTGCCAGCAGTTTTCGATACGAGCAGTACTTC | CASSFRYEQYF
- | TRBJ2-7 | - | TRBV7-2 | TGTGCCAGCAGCTTATCAAGTCTCCAGGGCTACGAGCAGTACTTC | CASSLSSLQGYEQYF
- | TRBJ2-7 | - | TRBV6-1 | TGTGCCAGCAGTGAAGGGTTTGTCTCCTACGAGCAGTACTTC | CASSEGFVSYEQYF
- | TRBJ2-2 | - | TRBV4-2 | TGTGCCAGCAGCCAAGCGGGGGAAGGGGAGCTGTTTTTT | CASSQAGEGELFF
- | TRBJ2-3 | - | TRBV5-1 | TGCGCCAGCAGCTTGGTTTTTGGTCAGACAGATACGCAGTATTTT | CASSLVFGQTDTQYF
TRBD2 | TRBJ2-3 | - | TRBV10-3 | TGTGCCATCAGTGAGTGGCAGCGGGGGAGCACAGATACGCAGTATTTT | CAISEWQRGSTDTQYF
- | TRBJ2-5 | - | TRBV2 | TGTGCCAGCAGTGTACAGTACCAAGAGACCCAGTACTTC | CASSVQYQETQYF
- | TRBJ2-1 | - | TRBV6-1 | TGTGCCAGCAGTGCCGAGCTGAGCTCCTACAATGAGCAGTTCTTC | CASSAELSSYNEQFF
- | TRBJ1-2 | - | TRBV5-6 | TGTGCCAGCAGCTTGGTAGAGGACAGCCTCTATGGCTACACCTTC | CASSLVEDSLYGYTF
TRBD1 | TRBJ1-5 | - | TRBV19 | TGTGCCAGTAGTATAGGACAGGGTAACAATCAGCCCCAGCATTTT | CASSIGQGNNQPQHF
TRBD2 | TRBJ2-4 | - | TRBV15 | TGTGCCACCAGCAAGGGACTAGCGGAGTTAGCCAAAAACATTCAGTACTTC | CATSKGLAELAKNIQYF
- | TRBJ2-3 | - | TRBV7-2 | TGTGCCAGCAGCCCCTACCCGCGAGATACGCAGTATTTT | CASSPYPRDTQYF
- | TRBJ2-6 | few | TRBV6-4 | TGTGCCAGCAGTGACTCGAAGGGGTCTGGGGCCAACGTCCTGACTTTC | CASSDSKGSGANVLTF
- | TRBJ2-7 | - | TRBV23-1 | TGCGCCAGCAACGAAGTCAACGGAAGTTACGAGCAGTACTTC | CASNEVNGSYEQYF
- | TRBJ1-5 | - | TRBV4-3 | TGCGCCAGCAGCCGGCGGACGGGGAGCAATCAGCCCCAGCATTTT | CASSRRTGSNQPQHF
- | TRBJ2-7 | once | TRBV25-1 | TGTGCCACGAAGGGTACCCTTTGGTACGAGCAGTACTTC | CATKGTLWYEQYF